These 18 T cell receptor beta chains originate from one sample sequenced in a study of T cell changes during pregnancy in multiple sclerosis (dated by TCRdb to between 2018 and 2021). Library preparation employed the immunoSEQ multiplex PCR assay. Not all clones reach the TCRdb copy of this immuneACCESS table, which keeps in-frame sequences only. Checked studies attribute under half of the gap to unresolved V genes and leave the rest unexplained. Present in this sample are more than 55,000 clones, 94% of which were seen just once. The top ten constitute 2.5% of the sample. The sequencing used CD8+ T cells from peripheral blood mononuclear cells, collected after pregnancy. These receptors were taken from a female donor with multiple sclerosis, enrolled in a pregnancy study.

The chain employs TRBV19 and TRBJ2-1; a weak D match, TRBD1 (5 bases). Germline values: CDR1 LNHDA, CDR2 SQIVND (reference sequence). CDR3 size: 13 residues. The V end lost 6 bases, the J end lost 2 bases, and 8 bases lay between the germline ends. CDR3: CASSQGPYNEQFF. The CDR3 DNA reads TGTGCCAGTAGCCAGGGCCCCTACAATGAGCAGTTCTTC.

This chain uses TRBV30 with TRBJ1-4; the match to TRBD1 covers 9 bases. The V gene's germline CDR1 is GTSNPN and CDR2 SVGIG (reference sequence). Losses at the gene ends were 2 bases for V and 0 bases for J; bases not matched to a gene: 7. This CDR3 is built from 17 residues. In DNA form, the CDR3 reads TGTGCCTGGAGTCCTACAGGGGGCAGTTCAACTAATGAAAAACTGTTTTTT. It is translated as CAWSPTGGSSTNEKLFF.

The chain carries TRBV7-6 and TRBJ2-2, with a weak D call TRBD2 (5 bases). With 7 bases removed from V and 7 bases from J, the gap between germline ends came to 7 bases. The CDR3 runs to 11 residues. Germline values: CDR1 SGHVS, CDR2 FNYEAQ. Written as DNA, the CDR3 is TGTGCCAGCACCGAGGGCGGGGAGCTGTTTTTT. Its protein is CASTEGGELFF.

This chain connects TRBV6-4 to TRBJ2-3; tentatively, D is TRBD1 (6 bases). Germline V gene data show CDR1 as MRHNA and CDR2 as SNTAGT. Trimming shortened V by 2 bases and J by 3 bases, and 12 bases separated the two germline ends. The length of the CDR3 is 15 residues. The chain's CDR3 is CASSDTGHWTDTQYF. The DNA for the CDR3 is TGTGCCAGCAGTGACACAGGGCATTGGACAGATACGCAGTATTTT.

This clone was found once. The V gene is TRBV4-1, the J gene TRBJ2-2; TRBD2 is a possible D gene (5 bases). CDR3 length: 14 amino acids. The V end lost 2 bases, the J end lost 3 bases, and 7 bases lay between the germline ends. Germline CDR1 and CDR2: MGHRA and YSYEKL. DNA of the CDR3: TGCGCCAGCAGCCAACTGGGAGACACCGGGGAGCTGTTTTTT. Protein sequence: CASSQLGDTGELFF.

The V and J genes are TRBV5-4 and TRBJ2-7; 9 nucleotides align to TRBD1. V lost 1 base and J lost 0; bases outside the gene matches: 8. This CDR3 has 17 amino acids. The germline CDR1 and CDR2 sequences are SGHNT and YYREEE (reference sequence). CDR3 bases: TGTGCCAGCAGCTTGAACAGGGGGCCCGTATACTCCTACGAGCAGTACTTC. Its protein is CASSLNRGPVYSYEQYF.

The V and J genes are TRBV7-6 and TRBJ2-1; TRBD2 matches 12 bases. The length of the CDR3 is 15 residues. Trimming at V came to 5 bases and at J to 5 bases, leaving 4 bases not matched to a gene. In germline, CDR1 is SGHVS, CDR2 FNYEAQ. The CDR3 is CASSRTSGTNNEQFF. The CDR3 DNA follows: TGTGCCAGCAGCAGGACTAGCGGGACCAACAATGAGCAGTTCTTC.

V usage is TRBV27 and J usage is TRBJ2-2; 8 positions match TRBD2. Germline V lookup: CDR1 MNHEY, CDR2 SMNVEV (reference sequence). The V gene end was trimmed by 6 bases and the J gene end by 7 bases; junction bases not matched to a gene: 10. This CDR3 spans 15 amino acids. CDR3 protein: CASRFNTGGVGELFF. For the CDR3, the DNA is TGTGCCAGCAGGTTCAATACGGGGGGGGTCGGGGAGCTGTTTTTT.

The CDR3 nucleotides are TGTGCCAGCAGTCAACAGAGTAATAGCAATCAGCCCCAGCATTTT. It codes for CASSQQSNSNQPQHF. The chain joins TRBV27 to TRBJ1-5; no definite D call. Germline assignment: CDR1 MNHEY and CDR2 SMNVEV (reference sequence). The CDR3 extends over 15 amino acids. Trimming pared 5 bases from V and 0 bases from J, leaving 11 bases between.

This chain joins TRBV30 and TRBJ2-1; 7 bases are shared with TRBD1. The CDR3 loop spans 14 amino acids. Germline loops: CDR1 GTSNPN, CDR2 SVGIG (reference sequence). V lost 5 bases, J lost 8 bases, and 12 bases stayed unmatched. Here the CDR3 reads CAWSRVNGQDEQFF. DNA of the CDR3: TGTGCCTGGTCCCGGGTCAACGGACAGGATGAGCAGTTCTTC.

The CDR3 DNA is TGTGCCAGTAGTGCCGGGACAGGGATAGGCGGCTACACCTTC. Amino acids: CASSAGTGIGGYTF. The V call is TRBV19, the J call TRBJ1-2; 9 nucleotides agree with TRBD1. The ends lost 5 bases at V and 8 bases at J; junction bases unmatched: 9. The CDR3 has 14 residues. CDR1 and CDR2 (germline): LNHDA, SQIVND (reference sequence).

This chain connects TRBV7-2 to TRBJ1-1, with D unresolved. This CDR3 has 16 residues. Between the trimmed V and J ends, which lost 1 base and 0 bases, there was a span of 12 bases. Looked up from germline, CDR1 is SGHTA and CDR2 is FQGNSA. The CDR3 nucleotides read TGTGCCAGCAGCTTAGGCCCCCCGGGGATGAACACTGAAGCTTTCTTT. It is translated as CASSLGPPGMNTEAFF.

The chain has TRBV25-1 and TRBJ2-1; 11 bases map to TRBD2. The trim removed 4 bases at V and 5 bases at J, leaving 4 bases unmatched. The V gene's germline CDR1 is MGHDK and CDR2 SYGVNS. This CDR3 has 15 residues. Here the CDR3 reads CASSVLAGVNNEQFF. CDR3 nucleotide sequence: TGTGCCAGCAGTGTACTAGCGGGAGTCAACAATGAGCAGTTCTTC.

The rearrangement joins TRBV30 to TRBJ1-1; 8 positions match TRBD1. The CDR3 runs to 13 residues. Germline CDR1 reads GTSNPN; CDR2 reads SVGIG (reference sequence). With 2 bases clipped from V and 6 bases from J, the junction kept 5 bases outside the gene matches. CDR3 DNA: TGTGCCTGGAGTTATGGGACAGGCTCTGAAGCTTTCTTT. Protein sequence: CAWSYGTGSEAFF. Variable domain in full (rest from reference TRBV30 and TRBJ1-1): SQTIHQWPATLVQPVGSPLSLECTVEGTSNPNLYWYRQAAGRGLQLLFYSVGIGQISSEVPQNLSASRPQDRQFILSSKKLLLSDSGFYLCAWSYGTGSEAFFGQGTRLTVV.

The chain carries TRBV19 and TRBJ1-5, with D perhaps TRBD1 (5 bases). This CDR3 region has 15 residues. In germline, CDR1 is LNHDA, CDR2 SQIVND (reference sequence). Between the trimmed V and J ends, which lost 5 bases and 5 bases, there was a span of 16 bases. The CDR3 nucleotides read TGTGCCAGTAGTCCGGAGGGACGAAGAGATCAGCCCCAGCATTTT. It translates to CASSPEGRRDQPQHF.

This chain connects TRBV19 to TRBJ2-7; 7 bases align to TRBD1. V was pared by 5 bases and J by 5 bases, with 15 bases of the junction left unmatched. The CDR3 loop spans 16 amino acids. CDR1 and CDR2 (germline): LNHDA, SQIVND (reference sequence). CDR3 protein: CASSPGGLRGIHEQYF. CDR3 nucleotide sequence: TGTGCCAGTAGTCCGGGCGGGCTCAGGGGGATCCACGAGCAGTACTTC.

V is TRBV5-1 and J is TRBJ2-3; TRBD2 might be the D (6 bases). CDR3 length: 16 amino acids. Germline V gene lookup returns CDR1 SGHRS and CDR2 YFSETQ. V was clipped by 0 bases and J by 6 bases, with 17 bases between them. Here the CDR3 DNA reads TGCGCCAGCAGCTTGGCGGTAGCGGACCTCAGGGATACGCAGTATTTT. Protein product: CASSLAVADLRDTQYF.

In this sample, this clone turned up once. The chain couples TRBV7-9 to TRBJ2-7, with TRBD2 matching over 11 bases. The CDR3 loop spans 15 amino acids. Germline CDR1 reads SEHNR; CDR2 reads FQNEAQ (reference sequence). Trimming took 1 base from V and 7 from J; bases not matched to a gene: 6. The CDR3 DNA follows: TGTGCCAGCAGCTTAGAGACTAGCGGGACCGAAGAGCAGTACTTC. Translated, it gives CASSLETSGTEEQYF.